The T cell receptor beta chain under discussion was sequenced for a study of PD-L1 blockade in urothelial cancer. On the study more broadly: In about 2014 therapy began: atezolizumab 1,200 mg intravenously every 3 weeks.

The trim removed 4 bases at V and 4 bases at J, leaving 4 bases unmatched. The CDR3 has 16 residues. CDR1 and CDR2 (germline): MNHEY, SVGAGI. TCR analog templates of synthetic origin were spiked into each PCR. Sequencing used immunoSEQ multiplex PCR; TCRdb keeps in-frame clones, though not all of them. The sample holds some 75,000 clones, approximately 90% seen once. Regarding this clone: As yet, its antigen is unknown.

Whole-study findings and limits: Below-median pretreatment blood TCR clonality was associated with improved progression-free and overall survival.

Time point defined: peripheral blood 6 weeks after treatment start. The receptor was derived from a woman older than 75 with urothelial cancer. The sequencing here drew on PBMCs, taken around atezolizumab (anti-PD-L1) treatment. J is TRBJ2-2 and V is TRBV6-5; 12 bases align to TRBD2. This CDR3 is CASSFGLAGPTGELFF. The CDR3 bases are TGTGCCAGCAGTTTCGGACTAGCGGGACCCACCGGGGAGCTGTTTTTT.